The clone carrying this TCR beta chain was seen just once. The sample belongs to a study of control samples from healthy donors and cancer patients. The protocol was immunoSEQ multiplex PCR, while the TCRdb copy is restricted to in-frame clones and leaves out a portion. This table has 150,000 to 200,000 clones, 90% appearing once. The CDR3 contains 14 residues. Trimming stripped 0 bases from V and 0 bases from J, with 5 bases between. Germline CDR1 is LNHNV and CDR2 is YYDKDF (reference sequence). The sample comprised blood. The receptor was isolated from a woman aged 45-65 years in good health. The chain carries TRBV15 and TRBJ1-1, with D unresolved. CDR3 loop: CATSRDLLNTEAFF. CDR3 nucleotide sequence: TGTGCCACCAGCAGAGATCTTTTGAACACTGAAGCTTTCTTT.